The entry below describes one T cell receptor beta chain. There are a few counts of this clonotype. The clone's antigen remains unknown. Base qualities are missing; no much larger clone stands one base away. CDR1 and CDR2, looked up from the germline V gene (reference sequence), are PRHDT and FYEKMQ. From the cysteine up to the phenylalanine, the CDR3 has a length of 14 residues. CDR3 DNA is the only sequence kept; it has 42 bases, read in frame from the first base. Trimming costs V 0 bases and J 5 bases, and their ends lie 10 bases apart. Receptor libraries were prepared by 5' RACE. The ligated cDNA was amplified in four rounds of PCR with nested alpha and beta constant region primers together with the SP2 primer. For the blood and skin samples, reverse transcription of TCR RNA was done with SuperScript IV along with alpha and beta constant region primers. T4 RNA ligase 1 was used to ligate an oligonucleotide containing the Illumina SP2 primer and a UMI to the 3' end of the cDNA. To prevent hairpin formation, the 12-nucleotide UMI was made up of two random hexamers with an eight-base spacer between them. From the second PCR onward, TCR alpha and beta chain libraries were processed separately, and dual indexing was applied for multiplexing. After pooling, the indexed libraries were analyzed by capillary electrophoresis and sequenced on either an Illumina MiSeq or NextSeq. PhiX DNA at about 4.5-8% was spiked into libraries to increase base diversity and improve cluster recognition. The authors processed their data as follows. Demultiplexor extracted UMIs from read 2, combined them with read 1 TCR sequence, and split reads by sample indices. Decombinator identified V and J genes and V-J junctions and gave each TCR a five-part identifier that included V and J deletions. Collapsinator used UMIs to correct sequencing errors and PCR amplification heterogeneity, yielding UMI-based abundance per TCR. CDR3Translator converted identifiers to nucleotide sequence, translated to amino acids, and extracted CDR3 regions using terminal motifs. After normalization to the amount of input RNA, error-corrected alpha and beta TCR counts from blood and skin were compared. TCRdb cleaned the public reads at Q25 with fastp, built clones with MiXCR and kept in-frame beta chains. Identical CDR3 protein sequences are pooled into one entry, listed with their most common genes and DNA. None of the V and J calls come from the authors' own analysis; TCRdb made them. For this sample the table gives more than 50,000 distinct CDR3 sequences, of which about 7% were detected only once. The top ten clonotypes cover more than 9.5% of the sample.

The entry originates in a study of naive and memory T cell subsets (dated by TCRdb to the late 2010s). Study-wide context: The figure summarizing the skin biopsy and whole blood samples listed about ten blood donors, 7 tuberculin skin test biopsies and 3 saline control biopsies. PCR2 was typically run as a SYBR Green qPCR and stopped at a set threshold, although low-input samples could use end-point PCR of 5 to 7 cycles instead. What the authors observed across the whole study: The RNA-based method was acknowledged to be potentially sensitive to changes in TCR transcripts with T cell activation and differentiation.

Using 3' ligation of a UMI-containing oligonucleotide to TCR cDNA, the study laid out a robust and sensitive protocol to amplify, sequence and analyze TCRs. For whole blood analysis, approximately 2.7 ml of peripheral blood was drawn from adult healthy volunteers into Tempus tubes, and RNA was extracted according to the manufacturer's instructions. Total RNA, without cell sorting, was DNase treated with RQ1 DNase before reverse transcription, targeting roughly 1 to 1000 ng input. Skin biopsy and whole blood libraries were made to test pipeline robustness in samples where T cells form a minority population.

This receptor was identified in a male donor in good health. The chain uses TRBV13 and TRBJ2-5, and perhaps TRBD2 as D gene, on 5 matching bases. The CDR3 is CASSLGGGLETQYF. The DNA is TGTGCCAGCAGCTTAGGCGGAGGTTTGGAGACCCAGTACTTC. Where the CDR3 stops, the reference TRBV13 and TRBJ2-5 genes take over; the full variable domain is AAGVIQSPRHLIKEKRETATLKCYPIPRHDTVYWYQQGPGQDPQFLISFYEKMQSDKGSIPDRFSAQQFSDYHSELNMSSLELGDSALYFCASSLGGGLETQYFGPGTRLLVL.